The 30 T cell receptor beta chains reported below all come from one sample, sequenced in a study of blood T cell repertoires in COVID-19. This table comes from immunoSEQ multiplex PCR, and its TCRdb copy is limited to in-frame clones, with some not included. This repertoire shows fewer than 350,000 clones, approximately 90% found once; its top ten account for 2.3%. Sample: PBMCs or T cells enriched from blood (not recorded which). The receptors stem from a woman aged 40 to 49 with acute COVID-19.

This rearrangement joins TRBV6-1 to TRBJ2-1; D is perhaps TRBD1 (5 bases). Germline V gene data show CDR1 as MNHNS and CDR2 as SASEGT. V was pared by 1 base and J by 0 bases, with 7 bases between. CDR3 length equals 15 residues. The CDR3 here is CASSEGQGSYNEQFF. The DNA of the CDR3 is TGTGCCAGCAGTGAAGGGCAGGGCTCCTACAATGAGCAGTTCTTC.

V and J are TRBV2 and TRBJ2-4; maybe TRBD1 (6 bases). The CDR3 has 14 residues. With 6 bases removed from V and 0 bases from J, the gap between germline ends came to 9 bases. Per the germline V gene, CDR1 is SNHLY and CDR2 is FYNNEI. The CDR3 DNA reads TGTGCCAGCAGGGACAGTCTAGCCAAAAACATTCAGTACTTC. This codes for CASRDSLAKNIQYF.

This clone came up once. V gene TRBV7-9 combines with J gene TRBJ2-7; D perhaps matches TRBD1 (6 bases). Trimming removed 3 bases from V and 6 bases from J, with 18 bases in between. The CDR3 is 15 residues long. Germline CDR1 SEHNR, CDR2 FQNEAQ (reference sequence). CDR3 nucleotides: TGTGCCAGCAGCTTCCAGGGGATAAAGGCAAGCGAGCAGTACTTC. This encodes CASSFQGIKASEQYF.

This clone was counted a single time. The chain employs TRBV15 and TRBJ2-6; D gene uncertain. V lost 9 bases and J lost 4, with 10 bases in between. CDR1 is LNHNV and CDR2 is YYDKDF in the germline V gene (reference sequence). The CDR3 sequence is 13 residues long. The CDR3 reads CATRFGGANVLTF. As DNA, the CDR3 is TGTGCCACAAGGTTCGGGGGGGCCAACGTCCTGACTTTC. Filled out from reference TRBV15 and TRBJ2-6, the complete variable domain reads DAMVIQNPRYQVTQFGKPVTLSCSQTLNHNVMYWYQQKSSQAPKLLFHYYDKDFNNEADTPDNFQSRRPNTSFCFLDIRSPGLGDTAMYLCATRFGGANVLTFGAGSRLTVL.

The chain carries TRBV5-1 and TRBJ2-2; the match to TRBD1 covers 8 bases. CDR1 is SGHRS and CDR2 is YFSETQ in the germline V gene. J lost 4 bases, V lost 9 bases, and 8 bases had no gene match. The CDR3 has 14 amino acids. CDR3: CATMTGVSTGELFF. CDR3 bases: TGCGCCACCATGACAGGGGTTAGCACCGGGGAGCTGTTTTTT.

The CDR3 sequence is CASSLGQGSNQPQHF. Here the CDR3 DNA reads TGTGCCAGCAGCTTAGGTCAGGGTAGCAATCAGCCCCAGCATTTT. The genes are TRBV7-8 and TRBJ1-5; TRBD1 is a possible D gene (5 bases). V lost 1 base and J lost 0, with 7 bases in between. CDR1 SGHVS and CDR2 FQNEAQ come from the germline V gene. There are 15 residues in the CDR3.

Only one count was recorded for this clone. This chain connects TRBV21-1 to TRBJ2-6; no DNA check was done on the table's D call, TRBD1. TRBV21-1 is reported as a pseudogene. CDR3 size: 19 residues. DNA for the CDR3: TGTGCCAGCAGCAACGAGCAGGGGACAGGGGGTTCTGGGGCCAACGTCCTGACTTTC. Translating gives CASSNEQGTGGSGANVLTF.

This chain connects TRBV3-1 (or the pseudogene TRBV3-2) to TRBJ2-3; 9 bases are shared with TRBD2. There are 15 residues in the CDR3. In germline, CDR1 is LGHDT, CDR2 YNNKEL (reference sequence). Unmatched junction bases numbered 9, after V lost 4 bases and J lost 7 bases. The CDR3 loop reads CASSPTAGGPYTQYF. Here the CDR3 DNA reads TGTGCCAGCAGCCCTACGGCGGGAGGGCCATATACGCAGTATTTT.

The chain joins TRBV11-2 to TRBJ2-1, with 7 positions matching TRBD2. CDR1 and CDR2 from the germline V gene are SGHAT and FQNNGV. This CDR3 has 14 amino acids. The V and J ends lost 3 bases and 5 bases, in that order; junction bases with no gene match: 4. The CDR3 loop reads CASSLQLADNEQFF. CDR3 nucleotides: TGTGCCAGCAGCTTGCAGCTAGCGGACAATGAGCAGTTCTTC.

The chain couples TRBV6-5 to TRBJ1-3; 7 bases are shared with TRBD1. Germline V CDR1 and CDR2: MNHEY, SVGAGI. V shed 7 bases and J 1 base; nucleotides not matched to a gene: 4. CDR3 size: 14 residues. The CDR3 region is CASIDRESGNTIYF. The CDR3 DNA reads as TGTGCCAGCATCGACAGGGAGTCTGGAAACACCATATATTTT.

V and J are TRBV5-4 and TRBJ1-1; D is unclear. Looked up from germline, CDR1 is SGHNT and CDR2 is YYREEE (reference sequence). Between the trimmed V and J ends, which lost 7 bases and 3 bases, there was a span of 22 bases. CDR3 length: 16 residues. The CDR3 DNA reads as TGTGCCAGCGCCATCGCCGGGATGAGCGCGGACACTGAAGCTTTCTTT. Protein: CASAIAGMSADTEAFF.

V gene TRBV19 combines with J gene TRBJ2-1; 7 nucleotides align to TRBD2. Germline CDR1 reads LNHDA; CDR2 reads SQIVND (reference sequence). The CDR3 is made up of 13 amino acids. Trimming took 3 bases from V and 7 from J; bases not matched to a gene: 3. CDR3 loop: CASSIRGGNEQFF. The CDR3 DNA reads TGTGCCAGTAGTATCCGGGGAGGGAATGAGCAGTTCTTC.

This chain connects TRBV19 to TRBJ1-3, with D unresolved. V was clipped by 1 base and J by 0 bases, with 13 bases between them. This CDR3 spans 17 amino acids. CDR1 is LNHDA and CDR2 is SQIVND in the germline V gene (reference sequence). In DNA, the CDR3 is TGTGCCAGTAGTATAGGGAGTTGGCGGGACTCTGGAAACACCATATATTTT. It yields the protein CASSIGSWRDSGNTIYF.

The chain uses TRBV27 and TRBJ1-1; 9 positions agree with TRBD1. Germline values: CDR1 MNHEY, CDR2 SMNVEV (reference sequence). J lost 4 bases, V lost 4 bases, and 13 bases had no gene match. The CDR3 totals 17 residues. CDR3 coding DNA: TGTGCCAGCAGTTCAGTAGTGGGGACAGGGAGGACCACTGAAGCTTTCTTT. This sequence encodes CASSSVVGTGRTTEAFF.

The rearrangement links TRBV29-1 to TRBJ2-7; 10 bases agree with TRBD2. V trimming: 4 bases; J trimming: 4 bases; junction bases outside the gene matches: 4. Per the germline V gene, CDR1 is SQVTM and CDR2 is ANQGSEA. The length of the CDR3 is 13 residues. As DNA, the CDR3 is TGCAGCGTTGTCCTAGCGGGAGAATACGAGCAGTACTTC. The encoded protein is CSVVLAGEYEQYF.

This clone was seen many times. This rearrangement joins TRBV6-4 to TRBJ2-1, with 8 nucleotides matching TRBD2. The V segment lost 3 bases and the J segment 5 bases; nucleotides outside the gene matches: 6. Germline V gives CDR1 MRHNA, CDR2 SNTAGT. There are 15 residues in the CDR3. CDR3 region: CASSESGGGNNEQFF. CDR3 coding DNA: TGTGCCAGCAGTGAGTCTGGCGGGGGGAACAATGAGCAGTTCTTC.

This rearrangement joins TRBV5-1 to TRBJ2-1, with a tentative D call TRBD2 (7 bases). This CDR3 has 14 amino acids. Per the germline V gene, CDR1 is SGHRS and CDR2 is YFSETQ. Trimming removed 3 bases at V and 8 bases at J, with 15 bases between. CDR3 residues: CASSWGGLLDEQFF. The CDR3 nucleotides are TGCGCCAGCAGCTGGGGGGGCCTTTTGGATGAGCAGTTCTTC.

The chain combines TRBV5-1 with TRBJ2-5; tentatively, D is TRBD1 (6 bases). Germline CDR1 and CDR2: SGHRS and YFSETQ. Trimming took 4 bases from V and 2 from J, leaving 12 bases between them. The CDR3 length is 14 residues. CDR3 region: CASSRGTLQETQYF. The CDR3 nucleotides read TGCGCCAGCAGCAGAGGGACATTACAAGAGACCCAGTACTTC.

The chain has TRBV5-5 and TRBJ2-3, with TRBD2 identical over 11 bases. There are 16 residues in the CDR3. V lost 0 bases to trimming and J lost 6 bases; unmatched junction nucleotides: 6. Germline V gene data show CDR1 as SGHKS and CDR2 as YYEKEE (reference sequence). CDR3 nucleotide sequence: TGTGCCAGCAGCTTGGCGGCTAGCGGGGGGTCCGATACGCAGTATTTT. It encodes CASSLAASGGSDTQYF.

This chain joins TRBV19 and TRBJ2-2, with 8 bases matching TRBD1. V was pared by 5 bases and J by 5 bases, with 10 bases of the junction left unmatched. Germline V gives CDR1 LNHDA, CDR2 SQIVND (reference sequence). CDR3 length: 16 residues. CDR3 residues: CASSPRTGTGTGELFF. The CDR3 DNA follows: TGTGCCAGTAGTCCCAGGACAGGGACGGGGACCGGGGAGCTGTTTTTT.

The chain couples TRBV9 to TRBJ2-1; D gene uncertain. Trimming removed 4 bases from V and 7 bases from J, with 6 bases in between. CDR1 is SGDLS, CDR2 YYNGEE, per germline. This CDR3 region has 11 residues. Here the CDR3 reads CASSSSNEQFF. The CDR3 bases are TGTGCCAGCAGCTCGTCGAATGAGCAGTTCTTC.

The V gene is TRBV19, the J gene TRBJ2-1, with 7 bases identical to TRBD2. CDR3 length equals 16 residues. V dropped 6 bases and J dropped 0; count of bases not matched to a gene: 8. Germline-derived CDR1 and CDR2 are LNHDA and SQIVND (reference sequence). CDR3 nucleotide sequence: TGTGCCAGTAGCACGACTAGCACCGACTCCTACAATGAGCAGTTCTTC. Its translation is CASSTTSTDSYNEQFF.

This chain uses TRBV18 with TRBJ1-4; D is unresolved. CDR3 length: 12 amino acids. Trimming took off 3 bases at V and 13 bases at J, with 12 bases between the two ends. The germline gives CDR1 KGHSH, CDR2 LQKENI. CDR3 sequence: CASSPSGVGLFF. Here the CDR3 DNA reads TGTGCCAGCTCACCGTCCGGGGTCGGACTGTTTTTT.

The chain couples TRBV9 to TRBJ2-5; D remains ambiguous. Germline CDR1 is SGDLS and CDR2 is YYNGEE. The CDR3 spans 14 residues. Trimming removed 0 bases from V and 5 bases from J, with 11 bases in between. The CDR3 sequence: CASSVAPTRETQYF. CDR3 sequence (DNA): TGTGCCAGCAGCGTAGCGCCAACCCGGGAGACCCAGTACTTC.

The rearrangement links TRBV6-5 to TRBJ2-2, with D hard to call. The V gene lost 0 bases and the J gene lost 3 bases, with 11 bases spanning the gap. Germline-derived CDR1 and CDR2 are MNHEY and SVGAGI. The length of the CDR3 is 16 residues. CDR3 amino acids: CASSYSGATYTGELFF. Written as DNA, the CDR3 is TGTGCCAGCAGTTACTCGGGCGCCACCTACACCGGGGAGCTGTTTTTT.

This clone was counted a single time. This sequence joins TRBV7-2 and TRBJ2-3; TRBD2 matches 8 bases. V lost 2 bases, J lost 1 base, and 8 bases stayed unmatched. The CDR3 totals 17 residues. Germline CDR1 SGHTA, CDR2 FQGNSA. The chain's CDR3 is CASSLFTGGARTDTQYF. The CDR3 DNA reads as TGTGCCAGCAGCTTATTTACCGGGGGGGCCCGCACAGATACGCAGTATTTT.

The rearrangement uses TRBV19 and TRBJ2-7; TRBD1 might be the D (6 bases). The CDR3 covers 15 residues. The V end lost 4 bases, the J end lost 0 bases, and 13 bases lay between the germline ends. From germline, CDR1 is LNHDA and CDR2 SQIVND (reference sequence). CDR3 protein: CASSTNRDTSYEQYF. The CDR3 DNA follows: TGTGCCAGTAGTACTAACCGGGACACCTCCTACGAGCAGTACTTC.

The chain carries TRBV29-1 and TRBJ1-4; 8 bases align to TRBD1. The CDR3 is 14 residues long. Per germline, CDR1 SQVTM and CDR2 ANQGSEA. With V trimmed by 6 bases and J by 7 bases, 10 bases remained unmatched. The CDR3 sequence is CSVRRDRGGEKLFF. The CDR3 nucleotides read TGCAGCGTCCGACGCGACAGGGGAGGTGAAAAACTGTTTTTT.

The chain has TRBV9 and TRBJ1-3; D gene unclear. From germline, CDR1 is SGDLS and CDR2 YYNGEE. The CDR3 is made up of 15 amino acids. Trimming pared 3 bases from V and 2 bases from J, leaving 12 bases between. Written as DNA, the CDR3 is TGTGCCAGCAGCGCTACGGGGAATCCTGGAAACACCATATATTTT. This translates into CASSATGNPGNTIYF.

The V call is TRBV5-1, the J call TRBJ2-1, with 7 bases matching TRBD2. Germline V gives CDR1 SGHRS, CDR2 YFSETQ. This CDR3 is 16 amino acids long. The junction had 8 bases not matched to a gene; V was cut back by 1 base and J by 4 bases. CDR3 loop: CASSLTYTSVYNEQFF. In DNA form, the CDR3 reads TGCGCCAGCAGCTTGACCTATACTAGCGTTTACAATGAGCAGTTCTTC.